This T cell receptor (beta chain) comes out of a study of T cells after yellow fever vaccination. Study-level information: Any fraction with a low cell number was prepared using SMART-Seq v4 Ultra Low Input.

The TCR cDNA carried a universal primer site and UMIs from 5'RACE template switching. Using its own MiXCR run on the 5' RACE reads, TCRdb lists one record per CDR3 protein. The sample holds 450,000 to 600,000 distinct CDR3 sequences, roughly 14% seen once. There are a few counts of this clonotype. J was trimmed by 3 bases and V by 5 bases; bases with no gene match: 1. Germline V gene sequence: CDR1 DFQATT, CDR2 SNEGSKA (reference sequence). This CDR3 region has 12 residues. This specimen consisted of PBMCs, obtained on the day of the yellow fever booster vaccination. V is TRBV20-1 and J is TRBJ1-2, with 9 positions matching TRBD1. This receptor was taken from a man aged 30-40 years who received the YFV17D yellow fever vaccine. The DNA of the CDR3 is TGCAGTGCTCGACAGGGGGACTATGGCTACACCTTC. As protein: CSARQGDYGYTF.